The 32 T cell receptor beta chains reported below all come from one sample, sequenced in a study of shared T cell receptors in the human thymus. Sequenced by immunoSEQ multiplex PCR; TCRdb stores in-frame clones only, minus some. The profile shows approximately 660,000 clones, around 89% of them singletons. These data are also associated with another study on human thymus T cells.

The sequenced sample consisted of thymocytes. The receptors originated from a boy under three years old with a congenital heart defect.

Comment on this clone: Other DNA sequences within the sample encode an identical CDR3. V usage is TRBV7-8 and J usage is TRBJ2-7; 10 bases are a match to TRBD1. Germline V gene data show CDR1 as SGHVS and CDR2 as FQNEAQ. CDR3 length: 18 residues. After removal of 5 bases from V and 3 bases from J, the junction contained 16 bases not matched to a gene. The CDR3 spells CASSLCGTGDANRYEQYF. In DNA, the CDR3 is TGTGCCAGCAGCCTATGCGGGACAGGGGACGCGAACCGCTACGAGCAGTACTTC.

This clone was observed a few times. The chain combines TRBV7-8 with TRBJ2-7; TRBD2 agrees at 13 bases. Trimming cost V 5 bases and J 2 bases; bases outside gene matches: 3. Germline assignment: CDR1 SGHVS and CDR2 FQNEAQ. This CDR3 is 15 amino acids long. Here the CDR3 DNA reads TGTGCCAGCAGCGGAGGACTAGCGGGAGCCTACGAGCAGTACTTC. It encodes CASSGGLAGAYEQYF.

The chain joins TRBV5-8 to TRBJ1-4; TRBD1 matches at 9 bases. Per the germline V gene, CDR1 is SGHTS and CDR2 is YDEGEE. Losses at the gene ends were 1 base for V and 7 bases for J; bases not matched to a gene: 5. The CDR3 sequence is 15 residues long. As DNA, the CDR3 is TGTGCCAGCAGCTTGATACAGGGGGCAAGTGAAAAACTGTTTTTT. Translated, it gives CASSLIQGASEKLFF.

The rearrangement links TRBV28 to TRBJ2-6; D remains ambiguous. Germline V gives CDR1 MDHEN, CDR2 SYDVKM. The CDR3 has 18 amino acids. V was trimmed by 6 bases and J by 0 bases, leaving 18 bases between them. For the CDR3, the DNA is TGTGCCAGCAGCCAAGCTGACTTCCCGGGCTCTGGGGCCAACGTCCTGACTTTC. This gives the protein CASSQADFPGSGANVLTF.

The chain employs TRBV7-6 and TRBJ1-4; D perhaps matches TRBD1 (5 bases). The CDR3 consists of 14 residues. Germline CDR1 and CDR2: SGHVS and FNYEAQ. With 5 bases removed from V and 7 bases from J, the gap between germline ends came to 14 bases. The CDR3: CASSPLGLGEKLFF. In DNA form, the CDR3 reads TGTGCCAGCAGCCCATTGGGGCTGGGTGAAAAACTGTTTTTT.

The CDR3 reads CSARSGGIQYF. Written as DNA, the CDR3 is TGCAGTGCTAGATCTGGCGGCATTCAGTACTTC. This rearrangement joins TRBV20-1 to TRBJ2-4; no clear D. The CDR3 covers 11 residues. V lost 2 bases and J 9 bases, leaving 8 bases between the germline ends. In germline, CDR1 is DFQATT, CDR2 SNEGSKA (reference sequence).

The chain employs TRBV7-9 and TRBJ2-2; TRBD2 might be the D (6 bases). In germline, CDR1 is SEHNR, CDR2 FQNEAQ (reference sequence). V was pared by 5 bases and J by 0 bases, with 22 bases between. The CDR3 totals 19 residues. DNA of the CDR3: TGTGCCAGCAGCGACCCCGTCGGGGGTGCGGAGTCGAACACCGGGGAGCTGTTTTTT. Protein product: CASSDPVGGAESNTGELFF.

The CDR3 region is CATLQRERQYF. The CDR3 region has the DNA TGTGCCACCCTCCAGCGGGAACGCCAGTACTTC. The V call is TRBV7-8, the J call TRBJ2-5; 7 bases line up with TRBD2. Germline V gives CDR1 SGHVS, CDR2 FQNEAQ. J was trimmed by 10 bases and V by 10 bases; bases with no gene match: 9. This CDR3 has 11 residues.

V gene TRBV4-1 combines with J gene TRBJ2-2, with 13 bases lining up with TRBD2. Per germline, CDR1 MGHRA and CDR2 YSYEKL. This CDR3 is 17 amino acids long. V gave up 2 bases and J gave up 9 bases; unmatched junction bases: 9. This CDR3 is CASSQPGLAGPRRELFF. In DNA form, the CDR3 reads TGCGCCAGCAGCCAACCGGGACTAGCGGGACCCAGGCGGGAGCTGTTTTTT.

DNA of the CDR3: TGTGCCAGCAGCAGGCGGGACAGGGAGGCCGGGGAGACCCAGTACTTC. Protein: CASSRRDREAGETQYF. This chain joins TRBV5-6 and TRBJ2-5, with 9 bases identical to TRBD1. J lost 5 bases, V lost 4 bases, and 12 bases had no gene match. CDR1 is SGHDT and CDR2 is YYEEEE in the germline V gene. The CDR3 spans 16 residues.

The gene calls are TRBV11-2 and TRBJ2-7, with 8 nucleotides matching TRBD2. CDR1 is SGHAT and CDR2 is FQNNGV in the germline V gene. J was trimmed by 6 bases and V by 7 bases; bases with no gene match: 11. The CDR3 is made up of 14 amino acids. Here the CDR3 reads CASNIAGRPIEQYF. The CDR3 nucleotides read TGTGCCAGCAACATAGCGGGACGACCGATCGAGCAGTACTTC.

The chain combines TRBV5-4 with TRBJ1-2; unclear D gene. Germline values: CDR1 SGHNT, CDR2 YYREEE (reference sequence). Trimming took 4 bases from V and 0 from J, leaving 7 bases between them. There are 13 residues in the CDR3. CDR3 amino acids: CASSPEANYGYTF. CDR3 nucleotide sequence: TGTGCCAGCAGCCCGGAGGCTAACTATGGCTACACCTTC.

Turning to this clone: Different DNA sequences within this sample yield the same CDR3. The chain recombines TRBV7-9 with TRBJ1-2; D remains ambiguous. The germline V and J ends were trimmed by 6 bases and 4 bases, with 12 bases remaining between them. The CDR3 loop spans 13 amino acids. Germline assignment: CDR1 SEHNR and CDR2 FQNEAQ (reference sequence). CDR3 sequence: CASSLDRGYGYTF. The CDR3 coding sequence is TGTGCCAGCAGTCTTGACCGAGGCTATGGCTACACCTTC.

This chain connects TRBV2 to TRBJ1-2, with 8 bases that match TRBD1. In germline, CDR1 is SNHLY, CDR2 FYNNEI. The V segment lost 6 bases and the J segment 12 bases; nucleotides outside the gene matches: 9. The CDR3 has 12 amino acids. CDR3 nucleotides: TGTGCCAGCAGGACCGGGACAGGTAAAGACACCTTC. Encoded protein: CASRTGTGKDTF.

This clone was observed a handful of times. The chain uses TRBV11-2 and TRBJ1-2, with a tentative D call TRBD1 (6 bases). Trimming cost V 9 bases and J 5 bases, with 10 bases left between them. Germline loops: CDR1 SGHAT, CDR2 FQNNGV. This CDR3 spans 11 amino acids. CDR3 DNA sequence: TGTGCCAGTACCACAGGGTATGGCTACACCTTC. Amino acids: CASTTGYGYTF.

This clone occurred once. This sequence joins TRBV11-3 and TRBJ2-7; D unresolved. There are 15 residues in the CDR3. The germline gives CDR1 SGHNT, CDR2 YENEEA. The V end lost 2 bases, the J end lost 5 bases, and 16 bases lay between the germline ends. The chain's CDR3 is CASSLTVRLFDEQYF. CDR3 nucleotide sequence: TGTGCCAGCAGCTTAACCGTCCGCCTATTCGACGAGCAGTACTTC.

The chain is built from TRBV9 and TRBJ1-4, with 8 nucleotides matching TRBD1. The CDR3 contains 15 residues. CDR1 is SGDLS and CDR2 is YYNGEE in the germline V gene. Trimming took 4 bases from V and 4 from J; bases not matched to a gene: 6. For the CDR3, the DNA is TGTGCCAGCAGCCCCCGGACAGGGATTAATGAAAAACTGTTTTTT. Amino acids: CASSPRTGINEKLFF.

DNA for the CDR3: TGCGCCAGCAGCTTGATGCTAGTTAGCACAGATACGCAGTATTTT. Translating it yields CASSLMLVSTDTQYF. V and J are TRBV5-1 and TRBJ2-3; unclear D gene. Trimming removed 1 base at V and 0 bases at J, with 9 bases between. The CDR3 consists of 15 residues. Germline V lookup: CDR1 SGHRS, CDR2 YFSETQ.

The chain couples TRBV19 to TRBJ1-1, with D perhaps TRBD1 (5 bases). The germline V and J ends were trimmed by 4 bases and 5 bases, with 11 bases remaining between them. Germline assignment: CDR1 LNHDA and CDR2 SQIVND (reference sequence). This CDR3 is 13 amino acids long. The CDR3 sequence: CASSNLQETEAFF. The CDR3 coding sequence is TGTGCCAGTAGTAACCTACAGGAGACTGAAGCTTTCTTT.

The V gene is TRBV18, the J gene TRBJ2-4; no definite D call. The CDR3 length is 16 residues. The V end was cut by 6 bases, the J end by 0 bases, with 15 bases between. CDR1 and CDR2 from the germline V gene are KGHSH and LQKENI. CDR3 region: CASSPVSRKAKNIQYF. In DNA form, the CDR3 reads TGTGCCAGCTCCCCCGTCTCCCGTAAAGCCAAAAACATTCAGTACTTC.

V usage is TRBV27 and J usage is TRBJ2-5, with TRBD2 identical over 14 bases. The CDR3 covers 19 residues. Germline V gene lookup returns CDR1 MNHEY and CDR2 SMNVEV (reference sequence). The trim removed 3 bases at V and 5 bases at J, leaving 14 bases unmatched. CDR3 DNA sequence: TGTGCCAGCAGTTTGCTTGGCGGGACTAGCGGGGGAGTCTTTGAGACCCAGTACTTC. Translated, it gives CASSLLGGTSGGVFETQYF.

V is TRBV6-5 and J is TRBJ2-7, with 9 nucleotides matching TRBD1. CDR1 and CDR2 from the germline V gene are MNHEY and SVGAGI. The trim removed 8 bases at V and 0 bases at J, leaving 8 bases unmatched. The CDR3 covers 15 residues. The CDR3 coding sequence is TGTGCCAGCGGCCGAGGACAGGGGATCTCCTACGAGCAGTACTTC. Protein: CASGRGQGISYEQYF.

This rearrangement joins TRBV7-8 to TRBJ1-5, with 8 nucleotides matching TRBD1. This CDR3 contains 16 residues. Unmatched junction bases numbered 9, after V lost 5 bases and J lost 3 bases. Germline-derived CDR1 and CDR2 are SGHVS and FQNEAQ. The CDR3 sequence: CASSAYSGQVNQPQHF. The CDR3 DNA reads as TGTGCCAGCAGCGCCTATTCGGGACAGGTCAATCAGCCCCAGCATTTT.

The rearrangement uses TRBV14 and TRBJ2-3; 7 nucleotides line up with TRBD2. The CDR3 has 18 residues. Germline CDR1 is SGHDN and CDR2 is FVKESK. The trim removed 7 bases at V and 2 bases at J, leaving 18 bases unmatched. CDR3 nucleotides: TGTGCCAGCACCCTCCTGACTAAGCGGGACTCTTCCACAGATACGCAGTATTTT. Translating gives CASTLLTKRDSSTDTQYF.

This clone was picked up a small number of times. The chain recombines TRBV19 with TRBJ1-4; D gene uncertain. This CDR3 contains 14 residues. Trimming took off 3 bases at V and 8 bases at J, with 13 bases between the two ends. CDR1 is LNHDA and CDR2 is SQIVND in the germline V gene (reference sequence). The CDR3 reads CASSMGREAEKLFF. In DNA, the CDR3 is TGTGCCAGTAGTATGGGGAGGGAGGCGGAAAAACTGTTTTTT.

This rearrangement joins TRBV15 to TRBJ1-2; 8 bases agree with TRBD1. The ends lost 3 bases at V and 0 bases at J; junction bases unmatched: 9. The germline gives CDR1 LNHNV, CDR2 YYDKDF (reference sequence). CDR3 length equals 17 residues. The CDR3 DNA sequence: TGTGCCACCAGCAGTGGAGGACAGGGCTTTACTAACTATGGCTACACCTTC. Residues: CATSSGGQGFTNYGYTF.

The rearrangement uses TRBV30 and TRBJ2-2, with TRBD2 matching over 8 bases. Germline lookup yields CDR1 GTSNPN and CDR2 SVGIG (reference sequence). The CDR3 length is 17 residues. Germline trimming cut 1 base from V and 7 bases from J; bases unmatched to any gene: 14. The CDR3 reads CAWSGSGSLEVDGELFF. DNA for the CDR3: TGTGCCTGGAGTGGCAGCGGGAGCTTAGAGGTAGACGGGGAGCTGTTTTTT.

Here the CDR3 DNA reads TGTGCCAGCCATCATACGTTGACAGGGCTCGGCTACGAGCAGTACTTC. Its protein is CASHHTLTGLGYEQYF. The rearrangement uses TRBV28 and TRBJ2-7; the match to TRBD1 covers 7 bases. This CDR3 contains 16 residues. V trimming: 8 bases; J trimming: 3 bases; junction bases outside the gene matches: 16. The germline V gene has CDR1 MDHEN and CDR2 SYDVKM.

This chain joins TRBV27 and TRBJ2-7; 14 positions match TRBD2. Germline trimming cut 6 bases from V and 2 bases from J; bases unmatched to any gene: 12. CDR1 and CDR2 (germline): MNHEY, SMNVEV (reference sequence). This CDR3 has 18 amino acids. CDR3: CASSMGLAGEKSPYEQYF. In DNA, the CDR3 is TGTGCCAGCAGCATGGGACTAGCGGGAGAAAAGTCCCCCTACGAGCAGTACTTC.

The chain uses TRBV30 and TRBJ1-2; D is uncertain. The germline V gene has CDR1 GTSNPN and CDR2 SVGIG (reference sequence). The CDR3 has 13 amino acids. V shed 1 base and J shed 7 bases, with 13 bases lying between them. The CDR3 here is CAWSEQTKCGYTF. CDR3 DNA sequence: TGTGCCTGGAGTGAACAGACAAAGTGTGGCTACACCTTC.

V and J are TRBV19 and TRBJ1-5, with 7 bases matching TRBD1. The J segment lost 3 bases and the V segment lost 7 bases, leaving 9 bases of the junction unmatched. From germline, CDR1 is LNHDA and CDR2 SQIVND (reference sequence). The CDR3 spans 15 residues. CDR3 bases: TGTGCCAGTAACCCGGGACAGATTTCCAATCAGCCCCAGCATTTT. It specifies CASNPGQISNQPQHF.

This clone was counted a few times. The V gene is TRBV7-8, the J gene TRBJ2-7, with 9 nucleotides matching TRBD2. This CDR3 has 17 amino acids. The junction had 13 bases not matched to a gene; V was cut back by 5 bases and J by 2 bases. Germline values: CDR1 SGHVS, CDR2 FQNEAQ. The DNA of the CDR3 is TGTGCCAGCAGCCCTGGTAGGGCTAGCGGGATTCCCTACGAGCAGTACTTC. Residues: CASSPGRASGIPYEQYF. The full variable domain, completed using reference TRBV7-8 and TRBJ2-7, is GAGVSQSPRYKVAKRGQDVALRCDPISGHVSLFWYQQALGQGPEFLTYFQNEAQLDKSGLPSDRFFAERPEGSVSTLKIQRTQQEDSAVYLCASSPGRASGIPYEQYFGPGTRLTVT.